This record covers a single TCR beta chain. As yet, its antigen is unknown. The junction does not match germline at one end; this may be a read error. This record belongs to a study of cytomegalovirus exposure and HLA in healthy donors. Study results and limitations: TCR beta V- and J-gene trimming was later associated with a missense DCLRE1C variant. A few CMV-associated chains were confirmed in vitro to be specific for CMV antigens.

Amplification used 60 Vbeta primers and 13 Jbeta primers. Here immunoSEQ multiplex PCR was the method, and the copy in TCRdb shows in-frame clones only, minus some. Of a few hundred thousand clones listed, 75% to 85% are singletons. The length of the CDR3 is 11 residues. CDR1 is SEHNR, CDR2 FQNEAQ, per germline (reference sequence). This receptor was identified in a girl aged 5-17 years in good health and CMV-seronegative. Sequencing input: PBMCs. J is TRBJ1-2 and V is TRBV7-9; D is unresolved. CDR3 residues: CSSSLVYGYTF. The CDR3, as DNA: TGTTCCAGCAGTCTTGTTTATGGCTACACCTTC.